One and the same sample provided the 30 T cell receptor beta chains below, sequenced in a study of T cell responses to AZD1222 COVID-19 vaccine. The assay was immunoSEQ multiplex PCR, and TCRdb's table has in-frame clones only and misses some. The sample has roughly 84,000 clones; roughly 87% are singletons. The sample in question was peripheral blood, obtained 28 days after the second AZD1222 dose. The source is an adult who received the AZD1222 COVID-19 vaccine.

This chain joins TRBV4-3 and TRBJ1-1, with D possibly being TRBD1 (6 bases). V was pared by 4 bases and J by 3 bases, with 18 bases between. There are 16 residues in the CDR3. Per the germline V gene, CDR1 is LGHNA and CDR2 is YSLEER. The CDR3 nucleotides read TGCGCCAGCAGCCTCCGAAGCGGGGGCTTGGACACTGAAGCTTTCTTT. Protein: CASSLRSGGLDTEAFF.

The chain has TRBV7-2 and TRBJ1-6; D uncertain. The ends were cut back, 1 base at V and 13 bases at J, with 17 bases in the middle. Germline values: CDR1 SGHTA, CDR2 FQGNSA. The CDR3 extends over 15 amino acids. As DNA, the CDR3 is TGTGCCAGCAGCTTAGGCGCGTGGGAACCTTTCCCCCTCCACTTT. As protein: CASSLGAWEPFPLHF. The full variable domain, rest sourced from reference TRBV7-2 and TRBJ1-6, is GAGVSQSPSNKVTEKGKDVELRCDPISGHTALYWYRQSLGQGLEFLIYFQGNSAPDKSGLPSDRFSAERTGGSVSTLTIQRTQQEDSAVYLCASSLGAWEPFPLHFGNGTRLTVT.

The gene calls are TRBV4-3 and TRBJ1-3; D perhaps matches TRBD1 (5 bases). CDR1 is LGHNA, CDR2 YSLEER, per germline. CDR3 length: 17 amino acids. Trimming cost V 1 base and J 0 bases, with 13 bases left between them. The CDR3 nucleotides are TGCGCCAGCAGCCAAGGGCGGGGCGTCAACTCTGGAAACACCATATATTTT. Its protein is CASSQGRGVNSGNTIYF.

V gene TRBV7-9 combines with J gene TRBJ1-2, with TRBD1 matching over 11 bases. This CDR3 is 14 amino acids long. The V and J ends lost 4 bases and 8 bases, in that order; junction bases with no gene match: 6. Per germline, CDR1 SEHNR and CDR2 FQNEAQ (reference sequence). CDR3 sequence (DNA): TGTGCCAGCAGCTGGACAGGGGGCCGGGACGGCTACACCTTC. It encodes CASSWTGGRDGYTF.

The V gene is TRBV10-1, the J gene TRBJ1-1, with 8 bases aligning to TRBD1. The CDR3 runs 21 residues. V shed 2 bases and J 1 base; nucleotides not matched to a gene: 21. Looked up from germline, CDR1 is WNHNN and CDR2 is SYGVQD (reference sequence). The chain's CDR3 is CASSEPPRGDRSAKANTEAFF. CDR3 in DNA: TGCGCCAGCAGTGAGCCCCCGCGAGGGGACAGGTCGGCCAAGGCGAACACTGAAGCTTTCTTT.

This chain uses TRBV6-5 with TRBJ1-3, with D uncertain. The CDR3 is 13 residues long. The V end lost 2 bases, the J end lost 2 bases, and 4 bases lay between the germline ends. Germline loops: CDR1 MNHEY, CDR2 SVGAGI. CDR3 DNA: TGTGCCAGCAGTTACACCGCTGGAAACACCATATATTTT. Translation gives CASSYTAGNTIYF.

The chain couples TRBV4-1 to TRBJ2-7; no reliable D call. Germline V lookup: CDR1 MGHRA, CDR2 YSYEKL. This CDR3 is built from 15 residues. Trimming left V 3 bases short and J 7 bases short, with 19 bases between. The CDR3 region has the DNA TGCGCCAGCAGCCATTTTACCGGGTCAGGCTTGGAGCAGTACTTC. Residues: CASSHFTGSGLEQYF.

V is TRBV19 and J is TRBJ1-4; no clear D gene. The V gene's germline CDR1 is LNHDA and CDR2 SQIVND (reference sequence). V dropped 5 bases and J dropped 8 bases, with 18 bases sitting between them. This CDR3 contains 15 residues. Written as DNA, the CDR3 is TGTGCCAGTAGTCACCCGGGCTCTGGGAACGAAAAACTGTTTTTT. It is translated as CASSHPGSGNEKLFF.

The rearrangement links TRBV15 to TRBJ1-2, with TRBD1 as a possible D gene (6 bases). Trimming stripped 7 bases from V and 0 bases from J, with 12 bases between. This CDR3 region has 14 residues. From germline, CDR1 is LNHNV and CDR2 YYDKDF (reference sequence). Written as DNA, the CDR3 is TGTGCCACCAAACGGGGGGGCCCTAACTATGGCTACACCTTC. Encoded protein: CATKRGGPNYGYTF.

The chain carries TRBV12-1 and TRBJ1-5; no DNA check was done on the table's D call, TRBD1. TRBV12-1 corresponds to a pseudogene. CDR3 size: 8 residues. The CDR3 region is CATKPQHF. CDR3 coding DNA: TGTGCCACCAAGCCCCAGCATTTT.

This clone has a single count. This sequence joins TRBV6-5 and TRBJ1-5; no firm D call. Germline values: CDR1 MNHEY, CDR2 SVGAGI. The V gene lost 2 bases and the J gene lost 1 base, with 9 bases spanning the gap. CDR3 size: 15 residues. The CDR3 DNA reads as TGTGCCAGCAGTTACGCTGCACGGAGCAATCAGCCCCAGCATTTT. This encodes CASSYAARSNQPQHF.

This clone appeared a single time. The rearrangement links TRBV9 to TRBJ1-6, with 8 bases lining up with TRBD1. Germline CDR1 reads SGDLS; CDR2 reads YYNGEE. There are 15 residues in the CDR3. V lost 2 bases and J lost 7; bases outside the gene matches: 5. The CDR3 is CASSVTGTGNSPLHF. CDR3 DNA sequence: TGTGCCAGCAGCGTTACCGGGACAGGAAATTCACCCCTCCACTTT.

The V call is TRBV18, the J call TRBJ2-3; 11 positions match TRBD2. V shed 2 bases, J shed 4 bases, and the junction held 5 bases outside the gene matches. The CDR3 length is 16 residues. Germline CDR1 KGHSH, CDR2 LQKENI. The CDR3 nucleotides read TGTGCCAGCTCACCAGTACAACTAGCGGGGGCAGATACGCAGTATTTT. This translates into CASSPVQLAGADTQYF. The variable domain in full, with the rest retrieved from reference TRBV18 and TRBJ2-3, is NAGVMQNPRHLVRRRGQEARLRCSPMKGHSHVYWYRQLPEEGLKFMVYLQKENIIDESGMPKERFSAEFPKEGPSILRIQQVVRGDSAAYFCASSPVQLAGADTQYFGPGTRLTVL.

This rearrangement joins TRBV11-3 to TRBJ2-7; D not certain. Trimming removed 2 bases at V and 2 bases at J, with 13 bases between. Germline V gene data show CDR1 as SGHNT and CDR2 as YENEEA. The CDR3 loop spans 15 amino acids. The DNA of the CDR3 is TGTGCCAGCAGCTTATGGACCGGTGAACCCTACGAGCAGTACTTC. Amino acids: CASSLWTGEPYEQYF.

The CDR3 is CASSHATNEKLFF. CDR3 coding DNA: TGCGCCAGCAGCCACGCAACTAATGAAAAACTGTTTTTT. The J gene is TRBJ1-4, the V gene TRBV5-1; D gene uncertain. In germline, CDR1 is SGHRS, CDR2 YFSETQ. The CDR3 consists of 13 residues. Between the trimmed V and J ends, which lost 4 bases and 0 bases, there was a span of 4 bases.

In this sample, this clone turned up once. As DNA, the CDR3 is TGCGCCAGCAGCTTGACAACGACGCTCTGGAACACTGAAGCTTTCTTT. Encoded protein: CASSLTTTLWNTEAFF. The chain joins TRBV5-1 to TRBJ1-1; D not resolved. Trimming removed 1 base at V and 1 base at J, with 14 bases between. Germline values: CDR1 SGHRS, CDR2 YFSETQ. The CDR3 runs 16 residues.

The rearrangement uses TRBV28 and TRBJ2-6; D not resolved. The CDR3 loop spans 16 amino acids. Trimming cost V 2 bases and J 0 bases, with 8 bases left between them. Germline V CDR1 and CDR2: MDHEN, SYDVKM. The CDR3 coding sequence is TGTGCCAGCAGTTTAGGTCATAACTCTGGGGCCAACGTCCTGACTTTC. As protein: CASSLGHNSGANVLTF.

The chain carries TRBV7-2 and TRBJ2-4; D gene uncertain. The germline CDR1 and CDR2 sequences are SGHTA and FQGNSA. Trimming cost V 0 bases and J 6 bases, with 3 bases left between them. This CDR3 is 12 amino acids long. The CDR3 reads CASSLARNIQYF. As DNA, the CDR3 is TGTGCCAGCAGCTTAGCCCGAAACATTCAGTACTTC. The full variable domain, in which reference TRBV7-2 and TRBJ2-4 provide the parts outside the CDR3, is GAGVSQSPSNKVTEKGKDVELRCDPISGHTALYWYRQSLGQGLEFLIYFQGNSAPDKSGLPSDRFSAERTGGSVSTLTIQRTQQEDSAVYLCASSLARNIQYFGAGTRLSVL.

The chain joins TRBV6-5 to TRBJ2-1, with D perhaps TRBD1 (5 bases). Germline V CDR1 and CDR2: MNHEY, SVGAGI. Trimming pared 6 bases from V and 6 bases from J, leaving 9 bases between. CDR3 size: 12 residues. The DNA of the CDR3 is TGTGCCAGCAGCAAGGGGCCCAATGAGCAGTTCTTC. As protein: CASSKGPNEQFF.

The chain uses TRBV6-5 and TRBJ1-5, with a weak D call TRBD1 (5 bases). The CDR3 sequence is 14 residues long. Looked up from germline, CDR1 is MNHEY and CDR2 is SVGAGI. Trimming took 4 bases from V and 0 from J, leaving 7 bases between them. The CDR3, as DNA: TGTGCCAGCAGTTCCAGGGATAGCAATCAGCCCCAGCATTTT. It encodes CASSSRDSNQPQHF.

CDR3 amino acids: CASSLAPTEEQYF. In DNA form, the CDR3 reads TGTGCCAGCAGCTTAGCCCCGACAGAAGAGCAGTACTTC. This chain uses TRBV7-8 with TRBJ2-7; D perhaps matches TRBD1 (5 bases). Trimming stripped 0 bases from V and 7 bases from J, with 10 bases between. The CDR3 contains 13 residues. Germline values: CDR1 SGHVS, CDR2 FQNEAQ. Using reference TRBV7-8 and TRBJ2-7 for the parts outside the CDR3, the full variable domain is GAGVSQSPRYKVAKRGQDVALRCDPISGHVSLFWYQQALGQGPEFLTYFQNEAQLDKSGLPSDRFFAERPEGSVSTLKIQRTQQEDSAVYLCASSLAPTEEQYFGPGTRLTVT.

The chain links TRBV7-3 to TRBJ2-1; D gene uncertain. The CDR3 length is 12 residues. Germline V gene lookup returns CDR1 SGHTA and CDR2 FQGTGA. Trimming removed 0 bases from V and 8 bases from J, with 5 bases in between. The CDR3 here is CASSLTGYEQFF. CDR3 DNA sequence: TGTGCCAGCAGCTTAACGGGGTATGAGCAGTTCTTC.

This clone has only one observation. The V gene is TRBV9, the J gene TRBJ2-1; 9 bases agree with TRBD2. Germline V lookup: CDR1 SGDLS, CDR2 YYNGEE. This CDR3 comprises 17 residues. The ends lost 0 bases at V and 2 bases at J; junction bases unmatched: 6. The CDR3 bases are TGTGCCAGCAGCGTAGATAGCGGGGGCCAGGCCTACAATGAGCAGTTCTTC. Translating gives CASSVDSGGQAYNEQFF.

This chain connects TRBV11-3 to TRBJ1-6; D unresolved. Germline assignment: CDR1 SGHNT and CDR2 YENEEA. The ends were cut back, 4 bases at V and 7 bases at J, with 11 bases in the middle. CDR3 size: 14 residues. The CDR3 protein is CASSSSGQNSPLHF. The CDR3 nucleotides are TGTGCCAGCAGCTCCAGTGGTCAGAATTCACCCCTCCACTTT.

V and J are TRBV4-3 and TRBJ2-1; TRBD1 is a possible D gene (6 bases). The CDR3 covers 15 residues. Trimming took 0 bases from V and 3 from J, leaving 9 bases between them. Germline CDR1 LGHNA, CDR2 YSLEER. CDR3 in DNA: TGCGCCAGCAGCCAAGAGACAGGATACTACAATGAGCAGTTCTTC. Translating it yields CASSQETGYYNEQFF.

V is TRBV9 and J is TRBJ2-3; no firm D call. The V and J ends lost 2 bases and 2 bases respectively, with 12 bases between them. The V gene's germline CDR1 is SGDLS and CDR2 YYNGEE. This CDR3 comprises 15 residues. The CDR3: CASSVSTIHTDTQYF. CDR3 DNA sequence: TGTGCCAGCAGCGTCTCCACCATCCACACAGATACGCAGTATTTT.

This clone was seen a few times. This chain joins TRBV19 and TRBJ1-6; TRBD1 matches at 10 bases. Germline values: CDR1 LNHDA, CDR2 SQIVND (reference sequence). J was trimmed by 8 bases and V by 4 bases; bases with no gene match: 5. The length of the CDR3 is 15 residues. In nucleotides, the CDR3 is TGTGCCAGTAGTACGTCCGGGACAGGGGATTCACCCCTCCACTTT. Encoded protein: CASSTSGTGDSPLHF.

V is TRBV5-1 and J is TRBJ2-7; TRBD1 is a possible D gene (5 bases). This CDR3 is 13 amino acids long. Germline CDR1 SGHRS, CDR2 YFSETQ. V was clipped by 5 bases and J by 6 bases, with 15 bases between them. The CDR3 sequence: CASSATGFLEQYF. CDR3 in DNA: TGCGCCAGCAGTGCAACAGGTTTCCTCGAGCAGTACTTC.

The J gene is TRBJ2-3, the V gene TRBV3-1 (or the pseudogene TRBV3-2); 12 bases are a match to TRBD2. V lost 2 bases and J lost 5; bases outside the gene matches: 14. Germline values: CDR1 LGHDT, CDR2 YNNKEL (reference sequence). This CDR3 has 19 residues. The CDR3 loop is CASSQNENSLAGGGDTQYF. As DNA, the CDR3 is TGTGCCAGCAGCCAAAACGAAAATTCACTAGCGGGGGGCGGAGATACGCAGTATTTT.

The chain joins TRBV9 to TRBJ2-2; D may correspond to TRBD1 or TRBD2 (7 bases each). Germline lookup yields CDR1 SGDLS and CDR2 YYNGEE. The CDR3 spans 15 residues. The ends were cut back, 4 bases at V and 5 bases at J, with 15 bases in the middle. CDR3 nucleotides: TGTGCCAGCAGCATAAGACAGGGAGGGACCGGGGAGCTGTTTTTT. Residues: CASSIRQGGTGELFF.